The clone carrying this TCR beta chain was picked up one time. The antigen is unknown. Sequenced by immunoSEQ multiplex PCR; TCRdb stores in-frame clones only, minus some. The sample contains 13,000 or so clones, 68% of which appear only once. These data originate in a study of tumor-infiltrating lymphocytes in localized non-small cell lung cancer. The study, taken as a whole, reports: No T-cell fraction difference was seen between IM1 and IM2 tumors.

The CDR3 runs 16 residues. Per the germline V gene, CDR1 is SGDLS and CDR2 is YYNGEE. Trimming cost V 3 bases and J 9 bases, with 24 bases left between them. The sequence came from a human donor with non-small cell lung cancer. Sequenced sample: uninvolved lung tissue not adjacent to the tumor. This chain connects TRBV9 to TRBJ1-2; a weak D match, TRBD1 (6 bases). CDR3 DNA sequence: TGTGCCAGCAGCGCTAATAGGCGGAGGGGGGGGTTAAGCTACACCTTC. Its translation: CASSANRRRGGLSYTF.